These 31 T cell receptor beta chains were sequenced from one sample in a study of T cell responses to AZD1222 COVID-19 vaccine. Generated by immunoSEQ multiplex PCR, the TCRdb table keeps only in-frame clones and is missing some. The data hold fewer than 110,000 clones, with about nine tenths observed a single time. Sequenced here: peripheral blood, sampled 28 days after the second AZD1222 dose. The origin of the receptors is an adult who received the AZD1222 COVID-19 vaccine.

The J gene is TRBJ2-2, the V gene TRBV5-6, with D tentatively TRBD2 (5 bases). The germline gives CDR1 SGHDT, CDR2 YYEEEE. V lost 0 bases and J 4 bases, leaving 7 bases between the germline ends. This CDR3 comprises 14 residues. CDR3 sequence (DNA): TGTGCCAGCAGCTTGGGCGGGCCCACCGGGGAGCTGTTTTTT. Translating gives CASSLGGPTGELFF.

This chain links TRBV11-2 with TRBJ2-1, with 8 bases fitting TRBD2. The CDR3 is 16 amino acids. CDR1 is SGHAT and CDR2 is FQNNGV in the germline V gene. J was trimmed by 7 bases and V by 0 bases; bases with no gene match: 8. The CDR3 region is CASSLDRGGGRNEQFF. CDR3 coding DNA: TGTGCCAGCAGCTTAGATCGAGGCGGGGGGAGGAATGAGCAGTTCTTC.

This chain links TRBV7-9 with TRBJ2-2; the match to TRBD1 covers 7 bases. J gave up 7 bases and V 2 bases, and 1 base lay outside the gene matches. The CDR3 consists of 13 residues. The germline CDR1 and CDR2 sequences are SEHNR and FQNEAQ (reference sequence). CDR3 amino acids: CASSLTGVGELFF. In nucleotides, the CDR3 is TGTGCCAGCAGCTTAACAGGGGTCGGGGAGCTGTTTTTT.

The V and J genes are TRBV6-2 or TRBV6-3 and TRBJ2-1; 12 bases are shared with TRBD2. This CDR3 contains 15 residues. Germline trimming cut 4 bases from V and 9 bases from J; bases unmatched to any gene: 7. Germline lookup yields CDR1 MNHEY and CDR2 SVGEGT. This CDR3 is CASSLGLAGSSEQFF. The CDR3 region has the DNA TGTGCCAGCAGTTTAGGACTAGCGGGGAGTAGTGAGCAGTTCTTC.

This sequence joins TRBV19 and TRBJ1-2; D not resolved. V lost 3 bases, J lost 2 bases, and 13 bases lay in between. Germline assignment: CDR1 LNHDA and CDR2 SQIVND (reference sequence). The length of the CDR3 is 15 residues. CDR3 in amino acids: CASSISGSVNYGYTF. For the CDR3, the DNA is TGTGCCAGTAGTATTAGTGGCTCTGTAAACTATGGCTACACCTTC.

The V call is TRBV5-1, the J call TRBJ1-4, with D possibly TRBD1 on 5 matching bases. Germline V lookup: CDR1 SGHRS, CDR2 YFSETQ. CDR3 length equals 14 residues. The V and J ends lost 3 bases and 0 bases respectively, with 6 bases between them. CDR3 loop: CASSSTATNEKLFF. The CDR3, as DNA: TGCGCCAGCAGCTCGACAGCAACTAATGAAAAACTGTTTTTT.

The genes are TRBV7-2 and TRBJ1-1; 8 bases agree with TRBD1. Germline values: CDR1 SGHTA, CDR2 FQGNSA. V dropped 5 bases and J dropped 3; count of bases not matched to a gene: 2. The CDR3 runs to 13 residues. CDR3 sequence reads: CASSTRGHTEAFF. CDR3 nucleotides: TGTGCCAGCAGCACCAGGGGGCACACTGAAGCTTTCTTT.

The chain couples TRBV2 to TRBJ1-3; 10 nucleotides line up with TRBD1. V lost 6 bases to trimming and J lost 5 bases; unmatched junction nucleotides: 10. The length of the CDR3 is 16 residues. Germline CDR1 is SNHLY and CDR2 is FYNNEI. DNA for the CDR3: TGTGCCAGCAGGCCGGGACAGGGGATTGGCAGAAACACCATATATTTT. This sequence encodes CASRPGQGIGRNTIYF. Filled out from reference TRBV2 and TRBJ1-3, the complete variable domain reads EPEVTQTPSHQVTQMGQEVILRCVPISNHLYFYWYRQILGQKVEFLVSFYNNEISEKSEIFDDQFSVERPDGSNFTLKIRSTKLEDSAMYFCASRPGQGIGRNTIYFGEGSWLTVV.

J is TRBJ1-1 and V is TRBV27, with 9 bases aligning to TRBD1. Germline trimming cut 4 bases from V and 4 bases from J; bases unmatched to any gene: 1. The CDR3 extends over 13 amino acids. Germline V lookup: CDR1 MNHEY, CDR2 SMNVEV (reference sequence). This chain's CDR3 is CASSYRGLTEAFF. CDR3 nucleotide sequence: TGTGCCAGCAGTTACAGGGGGCTCACTGAAGCTTTCTTT.

V gene TRBV10-3 combines with J gene TRBJ2-6; 9 bases align to TRBD1. Germline lookup yields CDR1 ENHRY and CDR2 SYGVKD. The CDR3 covers 18 residues. The J segment lost 1 base and the V segment lost 6 bases, leaving 10 bases of the junction unmatched. The CDR3 loop reads CAIRKEPGTGSGANVLTF. CDR3 coding DNA: TGTGCCATCAGGAAGGAACCCGGGACAGGGTCTGGGGCCAACGTCCTGACTTTC.

This clone was observed once. This chain links TRBV7-6 with TRBJ2-1; D is undetermined. Per germline, CDR1 SGHVS and CDR2 FNYEAQ. The V gene lost 5 bases and the J gene lost 7 bases, with 21 bases spanning the gap. The CDR3 is 16 amino acids. The CDR3, as DNA: TGTGCCAGCAGCCCACTCGGGCTAATCGGTGTGAATGAGCAGTTCTTC. Its protein is CASSPLGLIGVNEQFF.

This chain joins TRBV4-1 and TRBJ1-4; D uncertain. V was clipped by 1 base and J by 8 bases, with 11 bases between them. This CDR3 region has 14 residues. Germline lookup yields CDR1 MGHRA and CDR2 YSYEKL. CDR3 region: CASSQGNTDEKLFF. DNA for the CDR3: TGCGCCAGCAGCCAAGGGAACACAGACGAAAAACTGTTTTTT.

CDR3 in amino acids: CASSRGVDGNTIYF. As DNA, the CDR3 is TGTGCCAGTTCGAGGGGGGTGGATGGAAACACCATATATTTT. This rearrangement joins TRBV7-8 to TRBJ1-3; tentatively, D is TRBD1 (6 bases). Germline CDR1 is SGHVS and CDR2 is FQNEAQ. Trimming pared 9 bases from V and 3 bases from J, leaving 15 bases between. This CDR3 is 14 amino acids long.

The rearrangement links TRBV27 to TRBJ2-1; 7 bases map to TRBD2. This CDR3 contains 14 residues. The germline V gene encodes CDR1 MNHEY and CDR2 SMNVEV (reference sequence). The V and J ends lost 5 bases and 10 bases, in that order; junction bases with no gene match: 11. The CDR3 sequence is CASSPRRLGGEQFF. The CDR3 nucleotides are TGTGCCAGCAGTCCCCGGCGACTCGGGGGGGAGCAGTTCTTC.

This chain connects TRBV28 to TRBJ1-2; perhaps TRBD1 as D (6 bases). Germline loops: CDR1 MDHEN, CDR2 SYDVKM. The CDR3 covers 13 residues. Trimming took off 6 bases at V and 5 bases at J, with 13 bases between the two ends. The CDR3 sequence: CASSLEGGYGYTF. CDR3 nucleotide sequence: TGTGCCAGCAGCCTTGAAGGGGGGTATGGCTACACCTTC.

This clone was found once. CDR3 region: CASSMTGNTEAFF. DNA for the CDR3: TGTGCCAGTAGTATGACAGGGAACACTGAAGCTTTCTTT. The rearrangement uses TRBV19 and TRBJ1-1, with D possibly matching TRBD1 (6 bases). Germline V CDR1 and CDR2: LNHDA, SQIVND (reference sequence). V was pared by 3 bases and J by 1 base, with 6 bases between. This CDR3 contains 13 residues.

The rearrangement uses TRBV28 and TRBJ1-4, with a possible D match to TRBD1 (5 bases). The CDR3 extends over 14 amino acids. In germline, CDR1 is MDHEN, CDR2 SYDVKM. Between the trimmed V and J ends, which lost 4 bases and 0 bases, there was a span of 6 bases. CDR3 sequence: CASSSRATNEKLFF. DNA for the CDR3: TGTGCCAGCAGTTCCAGGGCAACTAATGAAAAACTGTTTTTT.

This sequence joins TRBV4-1 and TRBJ2-3, with D maybe TRBD1 (6 bases). Per germline, CDR1 MGHRA and CDR2 YSYEKL. This CDR3 contains 16 residues. The V end was cut by 0 bases, the J end by 4 bases, with 14 bases between. In DNA, the CDR3 is TGCGCCAGCAGCCAAGATGGAACTCCAGGGGCAGATACGCAGTATTTT. Amino acids: CASSQDGTPGADTQYF.

The chain couples TRBV5-1 to TRBJ2-3; D might be TRBD1 (5 bases). Looked up from germline, CDR1 is SGHRS and CDR2 is YFSETQ. Deletions cut 0 bases from V and 0 bases from J, with 11 bases between. The CDR3 loop spans 16 amino acids. CDR3 in amino acids: CASSLGAGFSTDTQYF. As DNA, the CDR3 is TGCGCCAGCAGCTTGGGAGCAGGGTTCAGCACAGATACGCAGTATTTT.

V is TRBV4-1 and J is TRBJ2-2, with D hard to call. V gave up 0 bases and J gave up 5 bases, with 13 bases separating them. CDR3 size: 16 residues. The germline V gene has CDR1 MGHRA and CDR2 YSYEKL. The CDR3: CASSQEGQRRTGELFF. DNA of the CDR3: TGCGCCAGCAGCCAAGAAGGGCAAAGGAGAACCGGGGAGCTGTTTTTT.

The V and J genes are TRBV5-4 and TRBJ2-5; 8 bases fit TRBD1. The trim removed 4 bases at V and 5 bases at J, leaving 7 bases unmatched. The CDR3 runs to 14 residues. CDR1 and CDR2 from the germline V gene are SGHNT and YYREEE (reference sequence). The CDR3 spells CASSRQGSGETQYF. Here the CDR3 DNA reads TGTGCCAGCAGCAGACAGGGGTCGGGGGAGACCCAGTACTTC.

The chain has TRBV4-1 and TRBJ1-1, with 8 bases aligning to TRBD1. V dropped 4 bases and J dropped 4; count of bases not matched to a gene: 8. CDR1 and CDR2 from the germline V gene are MGHRA and YSYEKL. This CDR3 spans 15 amino acids. The CDR3 DNA is TGCGCCAGCAGCCTTCGGACAGGGTCTTTCACTGAAGCTTTCTTT. This codes for CASSLRTGSFTEAFF.

The chain combines TRBV2 with TRBJ1-5, with D unresolved. The ends were cut back, 8 bases at V and 6 bases at J, with 14 bases in the middle. The length of the CDR3 is 13 residues. Germline values: CDR1 SNHLY, CDR2 FYNNEI. The CDR3 nucleotides are TGTGCCAGCCGTCGGTCGTCCGGTCAGCCCCAGCATTTT. This sequence encodes CASRRSSGQPQHF.

This chain uses TRBV7-6 with TRBJ2-3, with 10 bases that match TRBD2. V was clipped by 5 bases and J by 3 bases; unmatched bases: 8. The CDR3 is 16 amino acids. Looked up from germline, CDR1 is SGHVS and CDR2 is FNYEAQ. The CDR3 region is CASSPSGGLATDTQYF. The CDR3 DNA reads TGTGCCAGCAGCCCTAGTGGGGGACTAGCGACAGATACGCAGTATTTT.

The rearrangement links TRBV30 to TRBJ1-1; D gene ambiguous. There are 12 residues in the CDR3. Germline-derived CDR1 and CDR2 are GTSNPN and SVGIG (reference sequence). Trimming took off 0 bases at V and 4 bases at J, with 6 bases between the two ends. The CDR3 coding sequence is TGTGCCTGGAGTGTGAGGCGCACTGAAGCTTTCTTT. It codes for CAWSVRRTEAFF.

This clone has only one observation. The chain has TRBV5-1 and TRBJ2-7, with no clear D. The CDR3 has 14 amino acids. Trimming cost V 0 bases and J 0 bases, with 7 bases left between them. Germline V gene data show CDR1 as SGHRS and CDR2 as YFSETQ. This chain's CDR3 is CASSLAPPSYEQYF. The CDR3 bases are TGCGCCAGCAGCTTGGCACCACCCTCCTACGAGCAGTACTTC.

This clone is a singleton in its sample. This sequence joins TRBV7-9 and TRBJ2-6, with D possibly being TRBD1 (6 bases). Trimming stripped 6 bases from V and 0 bases from J, with 12 bases between. CDR3 length: 16 residues. In germline, CDR1 is SEHNR, CDR2 FQNEAQ (reference sequence). The CDR3: CASSPVQGSGANVLTF. In DNA, the CDR3 is TGTGCCAGCAGTCCAGTACAGGGCTCTGGGGCCAACGTCCTGACTTTC.

The chain recombines TRBV2 with TRBJ2-7; D may be TRBD1 (6 bases). With 0 bases removed from V and 6 bases from J, the gap between germline ends came to 15 bases. CDR3 length equals 15 residues. Germline CDR1 and CDR2: SNHLY and FYNNEI. DNA of the CDR3: TGTGCCAGCAGTGAAGCGCTGGACAGACTCTCCGAGCAGTACTTC. Its protein is CASSEALDRLSEQYF.

The chain is built from TRBV7-6 and TRBJ1-2; tentative D call: TRBD1 (5 bases). CDR1 SGHVS and CDR2 FNYEAQ come from the germline V gene. Trimming left V 5 bases short and J 6 bases short, with 19 bases between. The CDR3 is 15 amino acids. As DNA, the CDR3 is TGTGCCAGCAGCCCAGAGTTATCAGGGCCAAATGGCTACACCTTC. This translates into CASSPELSGPNGYTF.

This chain joins TRBV29-1 and TRBJ1-1, with 8 nucleotides matching TRBD1. From germline, CDR1 is SQVTM and CDR2 ANQGSEA. Trimming cost V 6 bases and J 3 bases; bases outside gene matches: 9. The CDR3 sequence is 14 residues long. CDR3 DNA: TGCAGCGTCGGACTGACAGGGGCTGACACTGAAGCTTTCTTT. Amino acids: CSVGLTGADTEAFF.

The gene calls are TRBV3-1 (or the pseudogene TRBV3-2) and TRBJ2-1, with a tentative D call TRBD1 (6 bases). Germline V CDR1 and CDR2: LGHDT, YNNKEL (reference sequence). The CDR3 is 11 residues long. Trimming took off 7 bases at V and 12 bases at J, with 13 bases between the two ends. For the CDR3, the DNA is TGTGCCAGCACCTCAGGGGACGGGCAGTTCTTC. Residues: CASTSGDGQFF.